This is a list of T cell receptor beta chains from one sample in a study of CD8+ T cells in alopecia areata. Produced via immunoSEQ multiplex PCR; TCRdb's table is partial and in-frame only. In the table there are some 240,000 clones, approximately 52% of which are singletons. Material: CD4+ T cells sorted from blood, obtained at week 0. Receptors originate from a human donor with alopecia areata. The CDR3 runs from the conserved cysteine through the conserved F or W. A D gene is named only where the DNA matches it firmly. Clone size, where shown, is once, few, many, or a class for clones that have expanded.

D,J,size,V,CDR3,DNA
-,TRBJ2-7,-,TRBV25-1,CASSAGVYEQYF,TGTGCCAGCAGTGCTGGTGTGTACGAGCAGTACTTC
-,TRBJ1-2,-,TRBV29-1,CSIGTGTILYGYTF,TGCAGCATAGGAACCGGGACCATACTTTATGGCTACACCTTC
-,TRBJ2-4,-,TRBV5-1,CASSLENSKNIQYF,TGCGCCAGCAGCTTGGAGAATTCCAAAAACATTCAGTACTTC
TRBD1,TRBJ2-7,-,TRBV7-9,CASSPRTGKGYEQYF,TGTGCCAGCAGCCCCCGGACAGGGAAAGGTTACGAGCAGTACTTC
-,TRBJ2-5,-,TRBV25-1,CASSGANETQYF,TGTGCCAGCAGTGGAGCAAACGAGACCCAGTACTTC
-,TRBJ1-1,-,TRBV5-1,CASSPDMFWTEAFF,TGCGCCAGCAGCCCGGACATGTTTTGGACTGAAGCTTTCTTT
-,TRBJ1-1,-,TRBV25-1,CASSRAQNTEAFF,TGTGCCAGCAGCCGGGCACAGAACACTGAAGCTTTCTTT
-,TRBJ1-2,-,TRBV28,CASSPDLWDYGYTF,TGTGCCAGCAGTCCCGATCTTTGGGACTATGGCTACACCTTC
-,TRBJ2-2,-,TRBV7-9,CASSFSDRRTGELFF,TGTGCCAGCAGCTTTTCAGACAGACGCACCGGGGAGCTGTTTTTT
-,TRBJ2-7,-,TRBV7-9,CASSSSSGYEQYF,TGTGCCAGCAGCTCGAGTTCGGGATACGAGCAGTACTTC
-,TRBJ2-3,-,TRBV30,CAWSVQATDTQYF,TGTGCCTGGAGTGTACAGGCTACAGATACGCAGTATTTT
TRBD1,TRBJ2-7,-,TRBV18,CASSPDRNSYEQYF,TGTGCCAGCTCACCGGACAGGAATTCCTACGAGCAGTACTTC
-,TRBJ2-3,-,TRBV5-1,CASSPQGDTQYF,TGCGCCAGCAGCCCCCAGGGAGATACGCAGTATTTT
-,TRBJ1-5,-,TRBV5-6,CASSLEREDQPQHF,TGTGCCAGCAGCTTGGAACGGGAGGATCAGCCCCAGCATTTT
-,TRBJ2-4,once,TRBV29-1,CSVDVALTQYF,TGCAGCGTTGACGTAGCCCTCACTCAGTACTTC
TRBD1,TRBJ1-1,-,TRBV6-1,CASRGDRALNTEAFF,TGTGCCAGCAGGGGGGACAGGGCACTGAACACTGAAGCTTTCTTT
-,TRBJ1-2,few,TRBV7-9,CASSLAGEESGYTF,TGTGCCAGCAGCTTAGCAGGGGAGGAAAGTGGCTACACCTTC
TRBD2,TRBJ2-3,-,TRBV11-2,CASSFSGGTDTQYF,TGTGCCAGCAGCTTTAGCGGGGGCACAGATACGCAGTATTTT
TRBD2,TRBJ2-3,once,TRBV7-8,CASSSPTSGSDGTQYF,TGTGCCAGCAGCTCCCCGACTAGCGGGAGTGATGGTACGCAGTATTTT
-,TRBJ2-7,-,TRBV19,CASSIGQGVYEQYF,TGTGCCAGTAGTATTGGGCAGGGTGTCTACGAGCAGTACTTC
TRBD1,TRBJ1-1,once,TRBV29-1,CSVRTGLNTEAFF,TGCAGCGTTCGGACAGGTCTAAACACTGAAGCTTTCTTT
-,TRBJ2-5,once,TRBV30,CAWIRDGGETQYF,TGTGCCTGGATTAGGGATGGGGGAGAGACCCAGTACTTC
TRBD1,TRBJ2-7,-,TRBV29-1,CSVQRGTASYEQYF,TGCAGCGTTCAAAGGGGGACAGCATCCTACGAGCAGTACTTC
-,TRBJ2-5,once,TRBV4-1,CASSLSRSRGQETQYF,TGCGCCAGCAGCCTAAGCCGGTCGAGGGGGCAAGAGACCCAGTACTTC
TRBD1,TRBJ1-1,few,TRBV30,CAWRGQGLIGTFF,TGTGCCTGGCGAGGACAGGGATTGATCGGAACTTTCTTT
TRBD2,TRBJ2-7,-,TRBV7-6,CASSHTSAAEQYF,TGTGCCAGCAGCCATACTAGCGCGGCCGAGCAGTACTTC
-,TRBJ2-1,-,TRBV4-1,CASSQPGVSSYNEQFF,TGCGCCAGCAGCCAACCCGGGGTTAGCTCCTACAATGAGCAGTTCTTC
-,TRBJ2-7,few,TRBV6-5,CATTNLYEQYF,TGTGCCACCACAAATCTCTACGAGCAGTACTTC
-,TRBJ2-6,-,TRBV7-8,CASSKDSSGANVLTF,TGTGCCAGCAGCAAGGACAGCTCTGGGGCCAACGTCCTGACTTTC
-,TRBJ2-7,-,TRBV6-5,CASSRDTAYEQYF,TGTGCCAGCAGCCGAGACACCGCCTACGAGCAGTACTTC
-,TRBJ2-7,-,TRBV7-9,CASSLGGDASSYEQYF,TGTGCCAGCAGCTTAGGTGGGGACGCTAGCTCCTACGAGCAGTACTTC
-,TRBJ1-1,once,TRBV5-1,CASSLSDRMNTEAFF,TGCGCCAGCAGCCTATCGGACAGAATGAACACTGAAGCTTTCTTT
-,TRBJ1-5,few,TRBV29-1,CSVVWGDQPQHF,TGCAGCGTAGTCTGGGGGGATCAGCCCCAGCATTTT
-,TRBJ1-2,-,TRBV30,CAWSVPLRRYTF,TGTGCCTGGAGTGTTCCCCTCCGGAGATACACCTTC
TRBD2,TRBJ2-1,-,TRBV30,CAWSVSGRGSSYNEQFF,TGTGCCTGGAGTGTTAGTGGGCGGGGGAGCTCCTACAATGAGCAGTTCTTC
-,TRBJ2-1,-,TRBV18,CASSLDQAGPQFF,TGTGCCAGCTCACTAGATCAGGCGGGGCCGCAGTTCTTC
-,TRBJ2-3,few,TRBV9,CASSRTGNTQYF,TGTGCCAGCAGCAGAACAGGGAATACGCAGTATTTT
-,TRBJ2-1,-,TRBV30,CAWSGPAGDEQFF,TGTGCCTGGAGCGGACCCGCCGGTGATGAGCAGTTCTTC
-,TRBJ1-1,-,TRBV4-1,CASSPIYSRGGNTEAFF,TGCGCCAGCAGCCCTATTTACTCCCGAGGTGGGAACACTGAAGCTTTCTTT
-,TRBJ2-3,-,TRBV29-1,CSVGESTDTQYF,TGCAGCGTTGGGGAAAGCACAGATACGCAGTATTTT
-,TRBJ1-1,-,TRBV7-9,CASSSQGEAFF,TGTGCCAGCAGCTCACAGGGAGAAGCTTTCTTT
-,TRBJ2-6,few,TRBV30,CAWSVGGPGANVLTF,TGTGCCTGGAGTGTCGGGGGCCCTGGGGCCAACGTCCTGACTTTC
TRBD1,TRBJ2-1,once,TRBV7-3,CASSLSTGVHPAAFF,TGTGCCAGCAGCCTCTCGACAGGGGTCCATCCCGCGGCGTTCTTC
TRBD1,TRBJ2-7,-,TRBV27,CASSSRLGQGPSYEQYF,TGTGCCAGCAGTTCGCGCTTGGGACAGGGACCCTCCTACGAGCAGTACTTC
-,TRBJ2-2,many,TRBV6-1,CASSALQQGTGELFF,TGTGCCAGCAGTGCCCTCCAACAGGGCACCGGGGAGCTGTTTTTT
TRBD1,TRBJ1-5,many,TRBV6-6,CASSYSGQRNQPQHF,TGTGCCAGCAGTTACTCGGGACAGAGGAATCAGCCCCAGCATTTT